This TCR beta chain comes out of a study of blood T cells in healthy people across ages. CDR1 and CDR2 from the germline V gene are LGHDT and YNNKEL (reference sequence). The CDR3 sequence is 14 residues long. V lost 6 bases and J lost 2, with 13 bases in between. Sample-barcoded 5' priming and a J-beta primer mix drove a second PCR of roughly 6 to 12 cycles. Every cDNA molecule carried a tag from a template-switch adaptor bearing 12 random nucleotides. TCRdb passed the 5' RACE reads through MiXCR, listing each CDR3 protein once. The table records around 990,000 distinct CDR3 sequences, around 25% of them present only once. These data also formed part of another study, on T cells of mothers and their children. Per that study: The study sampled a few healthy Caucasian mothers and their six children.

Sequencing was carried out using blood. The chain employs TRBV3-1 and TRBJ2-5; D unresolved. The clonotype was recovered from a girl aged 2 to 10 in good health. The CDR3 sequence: CASSHTESQETQYF. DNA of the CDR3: TGTGCCAGCAGTCACACCGAATCTCAAGAGACCCAGTACTTC.